These 16 T cell receptor beta chains originate from one sample sequenced in a study of T cells after yellow fever vaccination. TCRdb analysed the 5' RACE reads with MiXCR anew, one entry per CDR3 protein. Of about 31,000 distinct CDR3 sequences listed, about 10% were seen once; the top ten hold 9% to 15%. Sequenced here: PBMCs, either bulk or a sorted T-cell subset (CD4+, CD8+, memory, or dextramer-sorted; not recorded which), sampled more than 14 days after the first yellow fever vaccination. Every receptor here comes from a man between 18 and 35 years old who received the YFV17D yellow fever vaccine.

This clonotype was detected many times. The chain combines TRBV11-2 with TRBJ1-4, with D possibly being TRBD1 (5 bases). Germline values: CDR1 SGHAT, CDR2 FQNNGV. Trimming took off 5 bases at V and 5 bases at J, with 12 bases between the two ends. The CDR3 runs 14 residues. In DNA form, the CDR3 reads TGTGCCAGCAGCGGCAGGGAGGGAAATGAAAAACTGTTTTTT. It yields the protein CASSGREGNEKLFF.

At least ten counts were recorded for this clonotype. This chain uses TRBV6-5 with TRBJ2-2; D remains unclear. Trimming shortened V by 3 bases and J by 3 bases, and 17 bases separated the two germline ends. This CDR3 comprises 17 residues. Germline-derived CDR1 and CDR2 are MNHEY and SVGAGI. CDR3 loop: CASSYSPRPSHTGELFF. The CDR3 region has the DNA TGTGCCAGCAGTTATTCCCCGAGACCCAGCCACACCGGGGAGCTGTTTTTT.

This clonotype was recorded many times. This chain uses TRBV11-1 with TRBJ2-5; either TRBD1 or TRBD2 may fit D (5 bases each). The CDR3 is 13 amino acids. V was clipped by 5 bases and J by 3 bases, with 10 bases between them. From germline, CDR1 is SGHAT and CDR2 FQDESV (reference sequence). The CDR3 bases are TGTGCCAGCAGCAGCGGACAAGAAGAGACCCAGTACTTC. Translated, it gives CASSSGQEETQYF.

This clonotype was detected many times. The chain couples TRBV6-2 or TRBV6-3 to TRBJ1-2; 8 bases map to TRBD1. The V gene's germline CDR1 is MNHEY and CDR2 SVGEGT. This CDR3 is built from 13 residues. V gave up 6 bases and J gave up 2 bases; unmatched junction bases: 2. This chain's CDR3 is CASSPGGNYGYTF. In DNA form, the CDR3 reads TGTGCCAGCAGCCCAGGGGGCAACTATGGCTACACCTTC.

There are many counts of this clonotype. This chain's CDR3 is CASTSGREWAEAFF. CDR3 nucleotide sequence: TGTGCCAGCACTTCGGGCCGCGAATGGGCTGAAGCTTTCTTT. The chain joins TRBV6-2 or TRBV6-3 to TRBJ1-1; D remains unclear. Germline V gene sequence: CDR1 MNHEY, CDR2 SVGEGT. This CDR3 comprises 14 residues. V was clipped by 7 bases and J by 6 bases, with 18 bases between them.

This clonotype was counted many times. J is TRBJ1-2 and V is TRBV28; the match to TRBD1 covers 9 bases. Trimming took 6 bases from V and 5 from J; bases not matched to a gene: 4. Germline V gene sequence: CDR1 MDHEN, CDR2 SYDVKM. The CDR3 has 13 amino acids. CDR3 region: CASSPTGGYGYTF. DNA of the CDR3: TGTGCCAGCAGCCCGACAGGGGGGTATGGCTACACCTTC.

This clonotype was found many times. The rearrangement uses TRBV20-1 and TRBJ2-4; unclear D gene. V was cut by 6 bases and J by 4 bases, with 4 bases left in between. This CDR3 is 10 amino acids long. The germline CDR1 and CDR2 sequences are DFQATT and SNEGSKA (reference sequence). CDR3 sequence reads: CSATKNIQYF. Here the CDR3 DNA reads TGCAGTGCCACTAAAAACATTCAGTACTTC.

By proportion, this clonotype is medium-sized. The CDR3 is CASSVEGSPLHF. The CDR3 bases are TGTGCCAGCAGCGTAGAGGGTTCACCCCTCCACTTT. This chain joins TRBV9 and TRBJ1-6; D ambiguous. The CDR3 totals 12 residues. With 0 bases removed from V and 9 bases from J, the gap between germline ends came to 4 bases. Germline values: CDR1 SGDLS, CDR2 YYNGEE.

This clonotype was picked up many times. The chain recombines TRBV2 with TRBJ2-3, with a possible D match to TRBD2 (5 bases). The CDR3 extends over 13 amino acids. The germline gives CDR1 SNHLY, CDR2 FYNNEI. The germline V and J ends were trimmed by 8 bases and 1 base, with 10 bases remaining between them. The CDR3 reads CASSYSGTDTQYF. The CDR3 DNA reads TGTGCCAGCTCATATAGCGGCACAGATACGCAGTATTTT.

This clonotype appeared many times. V is TRBV3-1 and J is TRBJ1-6; tentatively, D is TRBD1 (6 bases). Germline CDR1 and CDR2: LGHDT and YNNKEL (reference sequence). The CDR3 consists of 15 residues. V lost 5 bases and J 5 bases, leaving 13 bases between the germline ends. CDR3: CASSSPRGDNSPLHF. CDR3 nucleotide sequence: TGTGCCAGCAGCTCCCCCAGGGGCGATAATTCACCCCTCCACTTT.

Turning to this clonotype: One base away lies a much larger clone, so this may be a sequencing read error. This chain connects TRBV3-1 to TRBJ2-5; the match to TRBD2 covers 8 bases. The V gene's germline CDR1 is LGHDT and CDR2 YNNKEL (reference sequence). With V trimmed by 1 base and J by 5 bases, 12 bases remained unmatched. This CDR3 contains 17 residues. The CDR3 bases are TGTGCCAGCAGCCAAGGTTTCCGCGGGACTAGACGCGAGACCCAGTACTTC. It translates to CASSQGFRGTRRETQYF.

The chain has TRBV7-2 and TRBJ2-5, with 8 nucleotides matching TRBD2. The germline CDR1 and CDR2 sequences are SGHTA and FQGNSA. Losses at the gene ends were 3 bases for V and 2 bases for J; bases not matched to a gene: 5. CDR3 length equals 15 residues. In nucleotides, the CDR3 is TGTGCCAGCAGCTTGAGTAGCGGGGCACAAGAGACCCAGTACTTC. Protein sequence: CASSLSSGAQETQYF. Full variable domain (missing parts from reference TRBV7-2 and TRBJ2-5): GAGVSQSPSNKVTEKGKDVELRCDPISGHTALYWYRQSLGQGLEFLIYFQGNSAPDKSGLPSDRFSAERTGGSVSTLTIQRTQQEDSAVYLCASSLSSGAQETQYFGPGTRLLVL.

This clonotype was observed many times. V is TRBV20-1 and J is TRBJ1-3; D remains unclear. V lost 0 bases and J 0 bases, leaving 9 bases between the germline ends. Per germline, CDR1 DFQATT and CDR2 SNEGSKA (reference sequence). The CDR3 contains 15 residues. This CDR3 is CSARDMDPSGNTIYF. Here the CDR3 DNA reads TGCAGTGCTAGAGATATGGACCCCTCTGGAAACACCATATATTTT.

In regard to this clonotype: Possible read error: a much larger clone is one base away. The rearrangement links TRBV7-3 to TRBJ1-4; TRBD1 matches 10 bases. Germline CDR1 and CDR2: SGHTA and FQGTGA. This CDR3 region has 18 residues. The junction had 14 bases not matched to a gene; V was cut back by 3 bases and J by 7 bases. CDR3 coding DNA: TGTGCCAGCAGCTTTGGCGGGACAGGGGTTCCGCCTAGTGAAAAACTGTTTTTT. Protein: CASSFGGTGVPPSEKLFF.

This clonotype was seen repeatedly, ten times or more. The chain carries TRBV6-5 and TRBJ1-6, with TRBD1 identical over 10 bases. The CDR3 runs to 16 residues. CDR1 MNHEY and CDR2 SVGAGI come from the germline V gene. With V trimmed by 6 bases and J by 1 base, 3 bases remained unmatched. CDR3 protein: CASRRTGGSYNSPLHF. For the CDR3, the DNA is TGTGCCAGCAGACGGACAGGGGGATCCTATAATTCACCCCTCCACTTT.

In this sample, this clonotype turned up many times. The chain links TRBV6-5 to TRBJ1-4, with 9 bases identical to TRBD1. CDR3 length: 15 residues. The germline CDR1 and CDR2 sequences are MNHEY and SVGAGI. After removal of 5 bases from V and 6 bases from J, the junction contained 7 bases not matched to a gene. The CDR3 DNA sequence: TGTGCCAGCAGTAGTTCCGGGACAGGGCATGAAAAACTGTTTTTT. This encodes CASSSSGTGHEKLFF.